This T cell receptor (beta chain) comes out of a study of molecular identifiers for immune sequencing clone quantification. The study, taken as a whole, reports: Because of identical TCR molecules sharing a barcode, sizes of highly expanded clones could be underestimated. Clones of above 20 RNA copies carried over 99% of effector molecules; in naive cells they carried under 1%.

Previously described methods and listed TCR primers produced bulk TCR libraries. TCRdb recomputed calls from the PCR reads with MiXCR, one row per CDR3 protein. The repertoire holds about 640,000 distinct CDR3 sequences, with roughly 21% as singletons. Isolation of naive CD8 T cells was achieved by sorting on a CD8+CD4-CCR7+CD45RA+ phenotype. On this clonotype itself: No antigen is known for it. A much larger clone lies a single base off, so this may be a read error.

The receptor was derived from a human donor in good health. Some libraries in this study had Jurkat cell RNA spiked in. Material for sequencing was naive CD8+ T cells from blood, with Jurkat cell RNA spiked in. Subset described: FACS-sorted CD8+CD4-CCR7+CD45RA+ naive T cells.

CDR3 bases: TGCAGTGCTAGGCCATCGGCTAGCGGTGTTTCCTACGAGCGGTACTTC. Residues: CSARPSASGVSYERYF. The chain combines TRBV20-1 with TRBJ2-7; 7 positions agree with TRBD2. Germline values: CDR1 DFQATT, CDR2 SNEGSKA (reference sequence). This CDR3 has 16 residues.